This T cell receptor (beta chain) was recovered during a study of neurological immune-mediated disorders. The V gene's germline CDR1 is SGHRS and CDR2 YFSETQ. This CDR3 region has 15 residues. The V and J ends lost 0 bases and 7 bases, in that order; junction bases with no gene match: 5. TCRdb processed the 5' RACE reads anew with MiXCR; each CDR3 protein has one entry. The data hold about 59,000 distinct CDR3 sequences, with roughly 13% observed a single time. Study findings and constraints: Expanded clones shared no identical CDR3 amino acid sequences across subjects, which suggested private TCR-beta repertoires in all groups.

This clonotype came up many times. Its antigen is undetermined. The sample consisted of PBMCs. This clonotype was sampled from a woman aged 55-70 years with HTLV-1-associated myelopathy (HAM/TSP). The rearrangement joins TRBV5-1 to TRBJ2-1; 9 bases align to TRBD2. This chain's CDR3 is CASSLGSGSGNEQFF. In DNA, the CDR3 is TGCGCCAGCAGCTTGGGTAGCGGGAGTGGAAATGAGCAGTTCTTC.